Detailed here is one TCR beta chain. Germline CDR1 reads SGHTA; CDR2 reads FQGTGA. The CDR3 length is 13 residues. V lost 5 bases and J 6 bases, leaving 13 bases between the germline ends. This specimen belongs to a study of cytomegalovirus exposure and HLA in healthy donors. PCR used 60 Vbeta primers and 13 Jbeta primers. Clones were read by immunoSEQ multiplex PCR, and TCRdb kept only the in-frame ones, dropping some. This sample has about 120,000 clones, with 65% to 80% found just once. The material sequenced was PBMCs. The sequence derives from a man aged 55-75 years in good health and CMV-seropositive. V usage is TRBV7-3 and J usage is TRBJ1-1, with D hard to call. DNA for the CDR3: TGTGCCAGCAGCCGAGGGCGCGGGGCTGAAGCTTTCTTT. The encoded protein is CASSRGRGAEAFF.